Below, one T cell receptor beta chain is given with its context. Source study methods: Reference gene primer amplification gave nucleated cell count estimates. The data were produced by immunoSEQ multiplex PCR, yet TCRdb's version contains in-frame clones alone and is incomplete. That table gives V, J and clone size, and the DNA gave D and trimming. The table has approximately 34,000 clones, roughly 87% seen once. This entry is derived from a study of blood T cell repertoires in COVID-19. Across the whole study: Acute and convalescent COVID-19 samples came from the United States, Italy and Spain. T cells, B-cell-depleted T cells, or PBMCs provided the cDNA or gDNA that served as material.

Sequencing was performed on peripheral blood. The TCR sequence derives from a man aged 60-69 years with active COVID-19.

This CDR3 is CASSLGSSRASYEQYF. As DNA, the CDR3 is TGTGCCAGCAGCTTGGGTTCGAGCCGAGCCTCCTACGAGCAGTACTTC. The chain has TRBV5-4 and TRBJ2-7; no firm D call. Trimming shortened V by 0 bases and J by 0 bases, and 13 bases separated the two germline ends. Germline-derived CDR1 and CDR2 are SGHNT and YYREEE (reference sequence). The CDR3 extends over 16 amino acids.